The present entry profiles one TCR beta chain with its context. Authors' processing steps: Amplification of reference gene primers was used by the study to estimate nucleated cell counts. Assay used: immunoSEQ multiplex PCR; TCRdb lists only in-frame clones, some missing. V, J and clone size were drawn from that table, and D and trimming were deduced from the DNA. The sample has 150,000 to 200,000 clones, roughly 87% seen once; the top ten hold roughly 9%. These data belong to a study of blood T cell repertoires in COVID-19. Overall study context: Both acute and convalescent COVID-19 samples were obtained from the United States, Italy and Spain. T cells, B-cell-depleted T cells, or PBMCs supplied cDNA or gDNA.

Germline lookup yields CDR1 MDHEN and CDR2 SYDVKM. The CDR3 consists of 15 residues. J lost 2 bases, V lost 3 bases, and 4 bases had no gene match. Sequencing input: peripheral blood. V is TRBV28 and J is TRBJ2-3, with 8 nucleotides matching TRBD2. This sequence originates from a woman in her 70s with acute or convalescent COVID-19. CDR3 in DNA: TGTGCCAGCAGTTTGCAGCGGGGGTACACAGATACGCAGTATTTT. This sequence encodes CASSLQRGYTDTQYF.